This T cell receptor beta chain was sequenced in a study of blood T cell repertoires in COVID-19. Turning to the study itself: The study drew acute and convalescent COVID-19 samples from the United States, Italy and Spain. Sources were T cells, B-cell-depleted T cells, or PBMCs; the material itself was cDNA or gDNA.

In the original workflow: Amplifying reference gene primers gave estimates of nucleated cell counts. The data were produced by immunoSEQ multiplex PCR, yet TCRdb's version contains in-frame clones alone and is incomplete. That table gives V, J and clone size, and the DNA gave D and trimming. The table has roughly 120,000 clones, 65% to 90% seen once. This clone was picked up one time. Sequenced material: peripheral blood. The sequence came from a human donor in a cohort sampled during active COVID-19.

The CDR3 DNA sequence: TGTGCCAGCAGCTTAGTTAGCGGGGGATCCACAGATACGCAGTATTTT. Residues: CASSLVSGGSTDTQYF. J is TRBJ2-3 and V is TRBV11-3, with TRBD2 matching 9 bases. This CDR3 comprises 16 residues. Germline lookup yields CDR1 SGHNT and CDR2 YENEEA. V dropped 1 base and J dropped 2; count of bases not matched to a gene: 4.